This T cell receptor beta chain was recovered during a study of blood T cell repertoires in COVID-19. Sequencing was performed with immunoSEQ multiplex PCR; in TCRdb, only in-frame clones are kept and a portion is missing. In the table there are 250,000 to 300,000 clones, around 80% of which are singletons. Sequencing used PBMCs or T cells enriched from blood (not recorded which). This TCR was sampled from a man under 40 with acute COVID-19.

The chain's CDR3 is CASSLLVTGAPVEQFF. The CDR3 bases are TGTGCCAGCAGCTTATTGGTGACGGGAGCTCCCGTTGAGCAGTTCTTC. The chain is built from TRBV7-2 and TRBJ2-1, with a weak D call TRBD2 (6 bases). The germline gives CDR1 SGHTA, CDR2 FQGNSA. The V and J ends lost 2 bases and 9 bases respectively, with 20 bases between them. This CDR3 is 16 amino acids long.